The 29 T cell receptor beta chains given below trace back to one sample, sequenced in a study of regulatory T cells in long-lasting Graves disease. Time point of the sample: newly diagnosed GD, antithyroid drugs for less than 3 months. The TCR library was made from RNA that had been extracted from PBMCs in TRIzol. Arm-PCR of CDR3 regions and iRepertoire HTBI primers were used to build TCR beta libraries. TCRdb re-called the multiplex PCR reads with MiXCR, one entry per CDR3 protein. This table holds some 220,000 distinct CDR3 sequences, around a fifth found once. The same data also contributed to another study, on T cells in Graves' hyperthyroidism and ophthalmopathy.

Sample: peripheral blood mononuclear cells (PBMCs), taken at new diagnosis, from a patient treated with antithyroid drugs. The receptors derive from a woman aged 25-40 years with Graves disease.

This clonotype was seen many times. V gene TRBV28 combines with J gene TRBJ2-7, with TRBD1 identical over 8 bases. The CDR3 has 14 amino acids. Unmatched junction bases numbered 6, after V lost 6 bases and J lost 2 bases. Germline assignment: CDR1 MDHEN and CDR2 SYDVKM. CDR3 loop: CASSLGTGPYEQYF. The CDR3, as DNA: TGTGCCAGCAGCCTAGGGACAGGTCCCTACGAGCAGTACTTC.

This clonotype was recorded at least ten times. J is TRBJ2-3 and V is TRBV27; 9 nucleotides match TRBD1. Germline V gene data show CDR1 as MNHEY and CDR2 as SMNVEV (reference sequence). The CDR3 has 15 residues. V dropped 6 bases and J dropped 3; count of bases not matched to a gene: 7. The DNA of the CDR3 is TGTGCCAGCAGCACTGGGGACAGGGAAACAGATACGCAGTATTTT. Translating it yields CASSTGDRETDTQYF.

This clonotype was seen once. CDR3: CASSDSHQTNYGYTF. The CDR3 DNA follows: TGTGCCAGCAGTGACTCGCATCAGACTAACTATGGCTACACCTTC. V and J are TRBV6-4 and TRBJ1-2; D not certain. Germline V gives CDR1 MRHNA, CDR2 SNTAGT. V lost 0 bases to trimming and J lost 0 bases, with 8 bases between them. CDR3 length: 15 residues.

This clonotype was detected only a few times. The J gene is TRBJ2-2, the V gene TRBV25-1; 11 bases are shared with TRBD1. V gave up 5 bases and J gave up 6 bases; unmatched junction bases: 11. The germline CDR1 and CDR2 sequences are MGHDK and SYGVNS. This CDR3 has 17 amino acids. CDR3 coding DNA: TGTGCCAGCAGTCATCTGGGACAGGGGGTGATAGCCGGGGAGCTGTTTTTT. Amino acids: CASSHLGQGVIAGELFF.

The chain uses TRBV7-9 and TRBJ2-7, with 9 positions matching TRBD1. Unmatched junction bases numbered 12, after V lost 5 bases and J lost 7 bases. Germline-derived CDR1 and CDR2 are SEHNR and FQNEAQ (reference sequence). This CDR3 contains 15 residues. The CDR3 DNA follows: TGTGCCAGCAGCGCCGGGACAGGGCTCACGGGGGAGCAGTACTTC. This encodes CASSAGTGLTGEQYF. The variable domain in full, with the rest retrieved from reference TRBV7-9 and TRBJ2-7, is DTGVSQNPRHKITKRGQNVTFRCDPISEHNRLYWYRQTLGQGPEFLTYFQNEAQLEKSRLLSDRFSAERPKGSFSTLEIQRTEQGDSAMYLCASSAGTGLTGEQYFGPGTRLTVT.

The V call is TRBV7-9, the J call TRBJ2-7; weak D call: TRBD1 (5 bases). The V end lost 3 bases, the J end lost 5 bases, and 11 bases lay between the germline ends. There are 13 residues in the CDR3. Per germline, CDR1 SEHNR and CDR2 FQNEAQ (reference sequence). The CDR3 DNA reads TGTGCCAGCAGCTTTGGGGCAAGTAACGAGCAGTACTTC. Protein sequence: CASSFGASNEQYF.

This clonotype has a single count. The chain is built from TRBV11-2 and TRBJ1-1, with 8 positions matching TRBD1. CDR3 length: 15 amino acids. The ends lost 8 bases at V and 5 bases at J; junction bases unmatched: 13. Germline lookup yields CDR1 SGHAT and CDR2 FQNNGV. The CDR3 region has the DNA TGTGCCAGCGCTTCCTGGACAGGGAGTATGACTGAAGCTTTCTTT. It codes for CASASWTGSMTEAFF.

This clonotype was seen ten or more times. This rearrangement joins TRBV6-5 to TRBJ1-5; D unresolved. CDR1 MNHEY and CDR2 SVGAGI come from the germline V gene. This CDR3 spans 15 amino acids. V shed 3 bases and J shed 0 bases, with 9 bases lying between them. This CDR3 is CASSYSDNSNQPQHF. DNA of the CDR3: TGTGCCAGCAGTTATTCAGACAATAGCAATCAGCCCCAGCATTTT.

The sample holds a few counts of this clonotype. J is TRBJ1-1 and V is TRBV4-1, with D maybe TRBD1 (6 bases). V lost 0 bases and J 11 bases, leaving 16 bases between the germline ends. The CDR3 runs 14 residues. CDR1 MGHRA and CDR2 YSYEKL come from the germline V gene. This CDR3 is CASSQEMTGLNAFF. The CDR3 DNA reads as TGCGCCAGCAGCCAAGAGATGACAGGCTTGAATGCTTTCTTT.

This clonotype was counted between two and nine times. The chain joins TRBV28 to TRBJ2-4; D is uncertain. The CDR3 totals 14 residues. CDR1 is MDHEN, CDR2 SYDVKM, per germline. With 4 bases removed from V and 7 bases from J, the gap between germline ends came to 14 bases. CDR3 DNA sequence: TGTGCCAGCAGTTCGACACTACCTGGGAACATTCAGTACTTC. As protein: CASSSTLPGNIQYF.

This clonotype was seen at least ten times. J is TRBJ2-5 and V is TRBV6-5; 14 nucleotides agree with TRBD2. Unmatched junction bases numbered 7, after V lost 0 bases and J lost 4 bases. The germline CDR1 and CDR2 sequences are MNHEY and SVGAGI. This CDR3 is 18 amino acids long. The CDR3 sequence is CASSYSKGTSGRGETQYF. The DNA of the CDR3 is TGTGCCAGCAGTTACTCGAAAGGGACTAGCGGGAGAGGAGAGACCCAGTACTTC.

V and J are TRBV5-4 and TRBJ1-4; 8 bases are shared with TRBD1. Germline loops: CDR1 SGHNT, CDR2 YYREEE (reference sequence). The CDR3 is 15 amino acids. Losses at the gene ends were 2 bases for V and 6 bases for J; bases not matched to a gene: 6. CDR3 sequence (DNA): TGTGCCAGCAGCTTTGACAGGGGTGAAGATGAAAAACTGTTTTTT. Its translation is CASSFDRGEDEKLFF.

The chain employs TRBV11-3 and TRBJ2-1, with TRBD2 matching 13 bases. The germline V gene has CDR1 SGHNT and CDR2 YENEEA. The CDR3 runs to 16 residues. V was clipped by 5 bases and J by 6 bases; unmatched bases: 7. This chain's CDR3 is CASSPKGLAGANEQFF. Written as DNA, the CDR3 is TGTGCCAGCAGCCCAAAAGGACTAGCGGGAGCCAATGAGCAGTTCTTC.

This clonotype was seen repeatedly, ten times or more. V and J are TRBV29-1 and TRBJ1-2, with D possibly matching TRBD1 (5 bases). The CDR3 is made up of 11 amino acids. Germline V gives CDR1 SQVTM, CDR2 ANQGSEA. Trimming stripped 5 bases from V and 8 bases from J, with 12 bases between. CDR3 sequence: CSVYGGRGYTF. In DNA, the CDR3 is TGCAGCGTTTACGGGGGGAGAGGCTACACCTTC.

The chain is built from TRBV11-2 and TRBJ2-3, with D maybe TRBD1 (6 bases). CDR1 and CDR2 (germline): SGHAT, FQNNGV. The CDR3 spans 14 residues. V was clipped by 5 bases and J by 5 bases, with 14 bases between them. CDR3 sequence: CASSGTRTIDTQYF. The CDR3 DNA follows: TGTGCCAGCAGCGGGACAAGAACGATAGATACGCAGTATTTT.

On this clonotype itself: A much larger clone sits a single nucleotide away, making a read error possible. The rearrangement joins TRBV6-4 to TRBJ2-5; D unresolved. Per germline, CDR1 MRHNA and CDR2 SNTAGT. The CDR3 totals 11 residues. V shed 8 bases and J shed 7 bases, with 11 bases lying between them. Here the CDR3 DNA reads TGTGCCAGCGGCGAAAAGGGGACCCAGTACTTC. Its protein is CASGEKGTQYF.

The sample holds many counts of this clonotype. The chain recombines TRBV19 with TRBJ1-1, with no clear D. CDR3 size: 14 residues. Trimming cost V 7 bases and J 0 bases, with 12 bases left between them. Germline CDR1 LNHDA, CDR2 SQIVND (reference sequence). CDR3 in amino acids: CASILSQMNTEAFF. CDR3 in DNA: TGTGCCAGTATTTTGAGTCAAATGAACACTGAAGCTTTCTTT.

This clonotype was observed many times. The rearrangement joins TRBV6-5 to TRBJ1-6; no clear D. Germline values: CDR1 MNHEY, CDR2 SVGAGI. V was trimmed by 2 bases and J by 0 bases, leaving 5 bases between them. The CDR3 runs 15 residues. This CDR3 reads CASSYSRSYNSPLHF. The CDR3 coding sequence is TGTGCCAGCAGTTACAGTCGCTCCTATAATTCACCCCTCCACTTT.

This clonotype occurred many times. The rearrangement joins TRBV11-2 to TRBJ2-3, with TRBD2 matching over 12 bases. CDR3 length: 16 amino acids. CDR1 and CDR2 (germline): SGHAT, FQNNGV. After removal of 5 bases from V and 5 bases from J, the junction contained 8 bases not matched to a gene. CDR3 region: CASSPRLAGEGDTQYF. Here the CDR3 DNA reads TGTGCCAGCAGCCCGCGACTAGCGGGGGAGGGAGATACGCAGTATTTT. Combining the CDR3 with reference TRBV11-2 and TRBJ2-3 gives the whole variable domain EAGVAQSPRYKIIEKRQSVAFWCNPISGHATLYWYQQILGQGPKLLIQFQNNGVVDDSQLPKDRFSAERLKGVDSTLKIQPAKLEDSAVYLCASSPRLAGEGDTQYFGPGTRLTVL.

This clonotype was observed at least ten times. V and J are TRBV6-1 and TRBJ1-4; 9 bases fit TRBD1. Trimming at V came to 7 bases and at J to 8 bases, leaving 5 bases not matched to a gene. The CDR3 consists of 13 residues. CDR1 and CDR2 (germline): MNHNS, SASEGT. The DNA for the CDR3 is TGTGCCAGCATGGGACAGGGAAAAGAAAAACTGTTTTTT. Translation gives CASMGQGKEKLFF.

This clonotype occurred many times. The rearrangement links TRBV28 to TRBJ2-5; D may be TRBD1 (5 bases). V lost 3 bases and J lost 0, with 11 bases in between. Germline V gene lookup returns CDR1 MDHEN and CDR2 SYDVKM. The length of the CDR3 is 15 residues. This CDR3 reads CASSFLTEYQETQYF. Here the CDR3 DNA reads TGTGCCAGCAGTTTTTTGACAGAGTACCAAGAGACCCAGTACTTC.

The sample holds many counts of this clonotype. The chain is built from TRBV12-3 or TRBV12-4 and TRBJ2-3; no clear D. The CDR3 extends over 15 amino acids. Trimming cost V 6 bases and J 2 bases, with 15 bases left between them. CDR3 loop: CASRSFRRSTDTQYF. The CDR3 DNA reads as TGTGCCAGCAGATCCTTCAGGAGATCCACAGATACGCAGTATTTT.

This clonotype was detected many times. The chain has TRBV2 and TRBJ1-1; a possible D gene is TRBD1 (5 bases). The V gene's germline CDR1 is SNHLY and CDR2 FYNNEI. The V end was cut by 6 bases, the J end by 0 bases, with 11 bases between. The CDR3 covers 14 residues. The CDR3 coding sequence is TGTGCCAGCAGCGGGGGACGGTTGAACACTGAAGCTTTCTTT. Protein sequence: CASSGGRLNTEAFF.

In DNA, the CDR3 is TGTGCCAGCAGCAAACTGACTAGCGGGAAATACAATGAGCAGTTCTTC. Protein product: CASSKLTSGKYNEQFF. The V and J genes are TRBV5-5 and TRBJ2-1; 11 nucleotides line up with TRBD2. Germline-derived CDR1 and CDR2 are SGHKS and YYEKEE (reference sequence). V was clipped by 4 bases and J by 4 bases; unmatched bases: 7. The length of the CDR3 is 16 residues.

This clonotype was seen many times. The V and J genes are TRBV20-1 and TRBJ2-1, with no clear D. CDR1 is DFQATT, CDR2 SNEGSKA, per germline (reference sequence). The CDR3 runs 16 residues. V was pared by 1 base and J by 3 bases, with 16 bases between. The CDR3 coding sequence is TGCAGTGCTAGAGTTTTTGGGGTCCCTCTCTACAATGAGCAGTTCTTC. It is translated as CSARVFGVPLYNEQFF.

This clonotype was counted ten times or more. The chain combines TRBV6-1 with TRBJ2-7, with 7 bases lining up with TRBD2. Trimming removed 1 base from V and 2 bases from J; junction bases left unmatched: 8. Looked up from germline, CDR1 is MNHNS and CDR2 is SASEGT. This CDR3 is 16 amino acids long. The chain's CDR3 is CASSEGWSSGTYEQYF. In nucleotides, the CDR3 is TGTGCCAGCAGTGAAGGTTGGTCTAGCGGAACCTACGAGCAGTACTTC.

This clonotype showed up many times. The rearrangement links TRBV9 to TRBJ1-3; no firm D call. Germline loops: CDR1 SGDLS, CDR2 YYNGEE. The CDR3 is 15 residues long. V lost 0 bases, J lost 0 bases, and 7 bases lay in between. The CDR3 sequence is CASSVAGDSGNTIYF. The CDR3 nucleotides read TGTGCCAGCAGCGTAGCTGGAGACTCTGGAAACACCATATATTTT.

On this clonotype itself: Given a much more abundant clone one base away, this may be a read error. This chain links TRBV9 with TRBJ2-1; 9 bases agree with TRBD2. V lost 1 base, J lost 5 bases, and 7 bases stayed unmatched. This CDR3 contains 16 residues. Germline CDR1 and CDR2: SGDLS and YYNGEE. This chain's CDR3 is CASSVPVAGADNEQFF. CDR3 DNA: TGTGCCAGCAGCGTACCGGTAGCGGGGGCCGACAATGAGCAGTTCTTC.

As regards this clonotype: This could be a read error, since a much larger clone is one nucleotide away. The CDR3 region has the DNA TGTGCCACCAGTAGCGGGAGGGCCGCAGATACGCAGTATTTT. Its protein product is CATSSGRAADTQYF. The chain couples TRBV24-1 to TRBJ2-3; TRBD2 agrees at 10 bases. The CDR3 has 14 residues. Looked up from germline, CDR1 is KGHDR and CDR2 is SFDVKD. Losses at the gene ends were 6 bases for V and 4 bases for J; bases not matched to a gene: 3.